This TCR beta chain was recovered during a study of blood T cell repertoires in COVID-19. Background on the study: T cells, B-cell-depleted T cells, or PBMCs provided the cDNA or gDNA that served as material.

Original handling: Estimation of nucleated cell counts was performed using reference gene primer amplification. Profiling relied on immunoSEQ multiplex PCR, and the TCRdb table lists in-frame clones only, not all of them. Clonal size and the V and J genes are those of that table, whereas D and trimming came from the DNA. The top ten clones hold 5.5% to 7% of a sample with some 300,000 clones, approximately 88% of them seen once. This sequence was found in a woman in her thirties who had recovered from COVID-19. The sequencing sample was made of peripheral blood.

This CDR3 is CARSFPGCQPQHF. CDR3 in DNA: TGTGCCAGAAGCTTTCCGGGATGTCAGCCCCAGCATTTT. The V call is TRBV5-3, the J call TRBJ1-5, with D hard to call. TRBV5-3 is noted as an ORF with a role that remains uncertain. Deletions cut 2 bases from V and 6 bases from J, with 9 bases between. This CDR3 region has 13 residues.